This section outlines one T cell receptor (beta chain) sequence together with its context. Its antigen target is currently unknown. Per-base quality was not reported, and no clone a single base away is much larger than it. The sample belongs to a study of blood T cell repertoires in COVID-19 (dated by TCRdb to the early 2020s). Some background on the complete study: Samples covering the acute and convalescent phases of COVID-19 were provided by collaborators in the United States, Italy and Spain. The material from the prospective study consisted of cDNA or gDNA derived from T cells, B-cell-depleted T cells, or PBMCs. Subjects who had been exposed to COVID-19, were actively infected with it, or had recovered from it provided the deeply sampled blood TCRbeta repertoires that made up the dataset. The repertoires were released in a freely available public database meant as a resource for research on the immune response to SARS-CoV-2. The samples were drawn from the first 160 participants of the ongoing ImmuneRACE study and from 1,254 subjects provided by 6 global collaborators. The sample metadata nearly always contained a de-identified subject ID, COVID-19 status, age in years and sex. Where available, HLA class I and class II types were obtained from metadata supplied by the sample provider rather than from assay-based typing.

At one collaborating source in Seattle, patients were enrolled during active infection and were followed longitudinally through the course of disease. Whole blood was collected in K2EDTA tubes by collaborating institutions according to the institutions' own protocols. For TCRbeta analysis, collaborators shipped samples as frozen whole blood, isolated PBMCs, or DNA extracted from either of those sample types. The CDR1 and CDR2 encoded by the germline V gene (reference sequence) are SGHAT and FQDESV. V loses 2 bases, J loses 0 bases, and the germline ends lie 13 bases apart. The CDR3 holds 16 amino acids from the cysteine to the phenylalanine. The sequence is cut down to CDR3 DNA, 48 bases in frame from base 1. TCRbeta CDR3 regions were amplified from genomic DNA using the immunoSEQ Assay, a bias-controlled multiplex PCR. From the authors' description of their analysis: The number of nucleated cells in each sample was estimated by amplification of reference gene primers within the assay. To quantify the absolute abundance of each unique TCRbeta CDR3 rearrangement, sequence reads were collapsed and filtered. For each sample, productive Simpson clonality was calculated as the square root of Simpson's diversity index across productive rearrangements. TCRdb retrieved this table from immuneACCESS and kept in-frame rearrangements only. Not all clones are present; in checked studies, unresolved V genes account for under half, and no reason is known for the remainder. That table supplies the V and J calls and clone size; D and trimming were determined from the DNA. In all, the sample holds about 240,000 clones, and around 90% of those were seen once. Around 0.9% of the sample comes from the top ten.

The research as a whole found: The quantity of clinical and demographic metadata differed by source and by participant and was supplied without curation.

Specimen: peripheral blood. This clonotype originated in a man aged 25-40 years with COVID-19, enrolled during active disease. Here the chain combines TRBV11-1 and TRBJ1-1, with no D gene named confidently. Read as DNA, the sequence is TGTGCCAGCAGCTTAATCCCTTCACAGTTGAACACTGAAGCTTTCTTT. Translated, it reads CASSLIPSQLNTEAFF.